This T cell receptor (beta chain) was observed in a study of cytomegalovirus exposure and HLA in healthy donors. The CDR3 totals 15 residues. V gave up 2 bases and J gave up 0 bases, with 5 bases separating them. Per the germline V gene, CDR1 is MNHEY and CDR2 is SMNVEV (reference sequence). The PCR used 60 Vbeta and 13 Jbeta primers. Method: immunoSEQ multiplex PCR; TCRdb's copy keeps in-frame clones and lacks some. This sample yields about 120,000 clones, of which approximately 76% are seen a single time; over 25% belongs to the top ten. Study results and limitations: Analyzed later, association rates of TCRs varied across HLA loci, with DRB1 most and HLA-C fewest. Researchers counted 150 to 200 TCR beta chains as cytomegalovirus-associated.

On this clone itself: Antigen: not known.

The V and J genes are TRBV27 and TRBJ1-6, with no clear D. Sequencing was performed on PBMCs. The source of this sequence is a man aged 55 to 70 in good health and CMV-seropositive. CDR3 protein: CASSLPSSYNSPLHF. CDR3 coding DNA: TGTGCCAGCAGTTTACCGAGCTCCTATAATTCACCCCTCCACTTT.